The 28 T cell receptor beta chains below come from one sample, sequenced in a study of T cell repertoires in cytomegalovirus infection. For these TCRs, the target antigens are not known. TCRdb re-called the reads with MiXCR, one entry per CDR3 protein. The table has around 900,000 distinct CDR3 sequences, roughly a third seen once; the top ten hold about an eighth. Material: cultured CD8+ T cells from PBMCs, obtained from culture after CMV antigen stimulation. The origin of the receptors is a human donor in good health (CMV status not recorded). Some clones in this sample may be carry-over from other donors' samples.

Concerning this clonotype: A much larger clone lies one base from this, so it may be a read error. CDR3 nucleotide sequence: TGTGCCAGCAGCTTAGCGCTAGGACCGAACACTGAAGCTTTCTTT. Protein product: CASSLALGPNTEAFF. The chain couples TRBV7-2 to TRBJ1-1; D unresolved. Trimming stripped 0 bases from V and 1 base from J, with 9 bases between. Germline V CDR1 and CDR2: SGHTA, FQGNSA. The CDR3 loop spans 15 amino acids.

The CDR3 DNA is TGTGCCAGCATCGGGGGGACGTGGGAGACCCAGTACTTC. This gives the protein CASIGGTWETQYF. The rearrangement uses TRBV6-1 and TRBJ2-5; 7 nucleotides match TRBD2. CDR3 length: 13 residues. Germline V CDR1 and CDR2: MNHNS, SASEGT. Losses at the gene ends were 7 bases for V and 5 bases for J; bases not matched to a gene: 7.

CDR3 residues: CASSPTPGTGEQYV. Here the CDR3 DNA reads TGTGCCAGCAGCCCCACCCCGGGGACGGGGGAGCAGTACGTC. The chain uses TRBV7-9 and TRBJ2-7; D may correspond to TRBD1 or TRBD2 (5 bases each). The CDR3 spans 14 residues. Germline values: CDR1 SEHNR, CDR2 FQNEAQ (reference sequence). V lost 5 bases to trimming and J lost 7 bases, with 18 bases between them.

Many counts were recorded for this clonotype. The chain has TRBV7-3 and TRBJ1-2; TRBD1 matches 9 bases. With 8 bases clipped from V and 3 bases from J, the junction kept 10 bases outside the gene matches. The CDR3 spans 15 residues. CDR1 is SGHTA, CDR2 FQGTGA, per germline. The CDR3 DNA follows: TGTGCCAGCGGGCGTGGGACAGGGAGAGACTATGGCTACACCTTC. Its translation: CASGRGTGRDYGYTF.

V and J are TRBV7-9 and TRBJ2-5; 12 bases are a match to TRBD2. Per the germline V gene, CDR1 is SEHNR and CDR2 is FQNEAQ (reference sequence). V was pared by 5 bases and J by 6 bases, with 10 bases of the junction left unmatched. This CDR3 is 16 amino acids long. The chain's CDR3 is CASSAASGGARKTQYF. The CDR3 DNA reads TGTGCCAGCAGCGCCGCTAGCGGGGGGGCCAGGAAGACCCAGTACTTC.

This rearrangement joins TRBV6-6 to TRBJ2-5, with 7 bases matching TRBD2. CDR3 length: 13 amino acids. The ends lost 7 bases at V and 5 bases at J; junction bases unmatched: 7. Looked up from germline, CDR1 is MNHNY and CDR2 is SVGAGI (reference sequence). The chain's CDR3 is CASIGRGPETQYF. The CDR3 region has the DNA TGTGCCAGCATTGGGAGGGGCCCGGAGACCCAGTACTTC.

The chain carries TRBV5-1 and TRBJ2-7, with 12 bases that match TRBD2. After removal of 4 bases from V and 5 bases from J, the junction contained 4 bases not matched to a gene. Germline CDR1 is SGHRS and CDR2 is YFSETQ. CDR3 length: 14 amino acids. CDR3 bases: TGCGCCAGCAGCCCCACTAGCGGGGGGAACGAGCAGTACTTC. Its translation: CASSPTSGGNEQYF.

Concerning this clonotype: A clone one base away is much larger, so this may be a read error. The chain carries TRBV7-2 and TRBJ2-7; D perhaps matches TRBD1 (6 bases). This CDR3 spans 12 amino acids. Germline assignment: CDR1 SGHTA and CDR2 FQGNSA. In nucleotides, the CDR3 is TGTGCCAGCAGCATTTTTGAGGGGGAGCATTACGTC. As protein: CASSIFEGEHYV.

This chain joins TRBV11-2 and TRBJ2-1, with TRBD2 matching over 8 bases. The CDR3 covers 17 residues. The germline CDR1 and CDR2 sequences are SGHAT and FQNNGV. Trimming took 1 base from V and 7 from J; bases not matched to a gene: 12. DNA of the CDR3: TGTGCCAGCAGCTTAGGCTATGGCGGGGGGTTGGGGAATGAGCAGTTCTTC. Amino acid sequence: CASSLGYGGGLGNEQFF.

The chain is built from TRBV4-2 and TRBJ1-2, with 8 bases identical to TRBD1. The J segment lost 8 bases and the V segment lost 3 bases, leaving 5 bases of the junction unmatched. Germline V gene data show CDR1 as LGHNA and CDR2 as YNFKEQ. This CDR3 has 13 amino acids. The DNA of the CDR3 is TGTGCCAGCAGCCAGGGTGACAGGGGCGGCTACACCTTC. It encodes CASSQGDRGGYTF.

This clonotype was observed a few times. The V gene is TRBV5-4, the J gene TRBJ1-1; D not resolved. Germline CDR1 is SGHNT and CDR2 is YYREEE (reference sequence). Trimming took 4 bases from V and 1 from J, leaving 11 bases between them. This CDR3 region has 14 residues. The CDR3: CASSTNTRNTEAFF. The CDR3 coding sequence is TGTGCCAGCAGCACTAACACAAGGAACACTGAAGCTTTCTTT. The full variable domain, with the rest looked up from reference TRBV5-4 and TRBJ1-1, is ETGVTQSPTHLIKTRGQQVTLRCSSQSGHNTVSWYQQALGQGPQFIFQYYREEENGRGNFPPRFSGLQFPNYSSELNVNALELDDSALYLCASSTNTRNTEAFFGQGTRLTVV.

This clonotype was recorded a few times. The rearrangement uses TRBV11-2 and TRBJ2-7; D is possibly TRBD2 (6 bases). Between the trimmed V and J ends, which lost 3 bases and 3 bases, there was a span of 12 bases. This CDR3 is 14 amino acids long. Germline CDR1 and CDR2: SGHAT and FQNNGV. In DNA form, the CDR3 reads TGTGCCAGCAGCTTTAGGGTCGGGGGCTACGAGCAGTACGTC. It specifies CASSFRVGGYEQYV.

This clonotype has more than one count but fewer than ten. V is TRBV19 and J is TRBJ1-1; tentatively, D is TRBD1 (5 bases). The germline V and J ends were trimmed by 3 bases and 5 bases, with 19 bases remaining between them. CDR3 length: 16 amino acids. The germline gives CDR1 LNHDA, CDR2 SQIVND (reference sequence). DNA for the CDR3: TGTGCCAGTAGTATCCCCCGGGCCGTGGGGGTTACTGAAGCTTTCTTT. As protein: CASSIPRAVGVTEAFF.

This chain connects TRBV6-2 or TRBV6-3 to TRBJ1-5, with TRBD1 identical over 9 bases. The germline gives CDR1 MNHEY, CDR2 SVGEGT. V was pared by 5 bases and J by 4 bases, with 9 bases of the junction left unmatched. This CDR3 has 16 residues. The CDR3 region has the DNA TGTGCCAGCAGTCCCGGGACAGGGATCGTAAATCAGCCCCAGCATTTT. Translated, it gives CASSPGTGIVNQPQHF.

This clonotype was seen many times. The chain employs TRBV6-1 and TRBJ2-7; 9 bases are shared with TRBD1. Germline V gene lookup returns CDR1 MNHNS and CDR2 SASEGT. V dropped 7 bases and J dropped 2; count of bases not matched to a gene: 6. The CDR3 contains 14 residues. The CDR3 DNA follows: TGTGCCAGCATGCCGGGACAGGGTCCCTACGAGCAGTACTTC. Its translation is CASMPGQGPYEQYF.

This clonotype was recorded a few times. The rearrangement joins TRBV6-6 to TRBJ2-7; either TRBD1 or TRBD2 may fit D (5 bases each). Trimming left V 0 bases short and J 7 bases short, with 16 bases between. The CDR3 sequence is 15 residues long. Per the germline V gene, CDR1 is MNHNY and CDR2 is SVGAGI (reference sequence). CDR3 region: CASSYSNRDPVEQYF. The DNA for the CDR3 is TGTGCCAGCAGTTACTCAAACCGGGACCCAGTGGAGCAGTACTTC.

This clonotype was observed a few times. The V and J genes are TRBV27 and TRBJ1-5, with a tentative D call TRBD1 (5 bases). With 0 bases removed from V and 5 bases from J, the gap between germline ends came to 11 bases. Germline values: CDR1 MNHEY, CDR2 SMNVEV (reference sequence). The CDR3 has 15 amino acids. For the CDR3, the DNA is TGTGCCAGCAGTTTATCCTGGCGGGGGGATCAGCCCCAGCATTTT. Protein: CASSLSWRGDQPQHF.

The rearrangement uses TRBV6-6 and TRBJ1-5, with TRBD1 identical over 8 bases. V gave up 5 bases and J gave up 3 bases; unmatched junction bases: 9. This CDR3 has 16 residues. Germline loops: CDR1 MNHNY, CDR2 SVGAGI (reference sequence). CDR3 sequence reads: CASSVATGEANQPQHF. For the CDR3, the DNA is TGTGCCAGCAGTGTCGCGACAGGGGAGGCCAATCAGCCCCAGCATTTT.

This clonotype appeared a few times. The chain's CDR3 is CASSLVGRGPHQETQYF. Here the CDR3 DNA reads TGTGCCAGCAGCTTAGTTGGGCGGGGACCGCACCAAGAGACCCAGTACTTC. The chain combines TRBV7-9 with TRBJ2-5, with D tentatively TRBD2 (6 bases). The CDR3 length is 17 residues. The V and J ends lost 1 base and 0 bases respectively, with 15 bases between them. The germline V gene has CDR1 SEHNR and CDR2 FQNEAQ (reference sequence).

This clonotype has a count of ten or more. The CDR3 region is CASSSPTSGGPHEQFF. The CDR3 DNA follows: TGTGCCAGCAGCTCCCCGACTAGCGGGGGGCCCCATGAGCAGTTCTTC. The rearrangement links TRBV7-3 to TRBJ2-1, with 13 bases matching TRBD2. Germline V lookup: CDR1 SGHTA, CDR2 FQGTGA. Trimming took 4 bases from V and 8 from J; bases not matched to a gene: 8. The CDR3 runs to 16 residues. The variable domain in full, completed from reference TRBV7-3 and TRBJ2-1, reads GAGVSQTPSNKVTEKGKYVELRCDPISGHTALYWYRQSLGQGPEFLIYFQGTGAADDSGLPNDRFFAVRPEGSVSTLKIQRTERGDSAVYLCASSSPTSGGPHEQFFGPGTRLTVL.

In its sample, this clonotype was seen once. The chain uses TRBV6-6 and TRBJ2-2; D may match TRBD1 or TRBD2 (5 bases each). The CDR3 is 15 amino acids. Germline assignment: CDR1 MNHNY and CDR2 SVGAGI (reference sequence). V was shortened by 7 bases and J by 5 bases, with 17 bases between the two germline ends. CDR3 nucleotides: TGTGCCAGCACATCCGGGACCCCAAGGACCGGGGAGCTGTTTTTT. It yields the protein CASTSGTPRTGELFF.

This clonotype was detected only a few times. CDR3 DNA sequence: TGCGCCAGCAGCCAAGTTAGGGGCGAAGATACGCAGTATTTT. Amino acids: CASSQVRGEDTQYF. The V gene is TRBV4-1, the J gene TRBJ2-3; TRBD1 might be the D (5 bases). CDR1 and CDR2 from the germline V gene are MGHRA and YSYEKL. CDR3 size: 14 residues. V was shortened by 1 base and J by 5 bases, with 10 bases between the two germline ends.

The V gene is TRBV6-2 or TRBV6-3, the J gene TRBJ1-5; D might be TRBD1 (6 bases). V was shortened by 0 bases and J by 12 bases, with 21 bases between the two germline ends. The CDR3 has 16 amino acids. In germline, CDR1 is MNHEY, CDR2 SVGEGT. The CDR3 sequence: CASSYSTGGEVSCQHF. The CDR3 DNA is TGTGCCAGCAGTTACTCGACCGGGGGCGAGGTCAGCTGCCAGCATTTT.

This clonotype was recorded many times. The chain links TRBV7-6 to TRBJ2-1; 10 nucleotides match TRBD1. Germline V gives CDR1 SGHVS, CDR2 FNYEAQ. The CDR3 contains 15 residues. Unmatched junction bases numbered 4, after V lost 3 bases and J lost 5 bases. CDR3 in DNA: TGTGCCAGCAGCTTTGACAGGGGGCTGAACAATGAGCAGTTCTTC. Translated: CASSFDRGLNNEQFF.

This sequence joins TRBV20-1 and TRBJ2-1; D possibly corresponds to TRBD1 (6 bases). CDR3 size: 13 residues. V was cut by 6 bases and J by 6 bases, with 15 bases left in between. In germline, CDR1 is DFQATT, CDR2 SNEGSKA (reference sequence). CDR3 protein: CSARPRGVNEQFF. The CDR3 DNA follows: TGCAGTGCCAGGCCCAGGGGAGTCAATGAGCAGTTCTTC.

The table lists this clonotype with a few counts. The V and J genes are TRBV27 and TRBJ2-3; the D gene is possibly TRBD2 (7 bases). From germline, CDR1 is MNHEY and CDR2 SMNVEV (reference sequence). Trimming removed 7 bases from V and 2 bases from J, with 13 bases in between. CDR3 size: 14 residues. CDR3 loop: CASIKGGNTDTQYF. The CDR3 nucleotides read TGTGCCAGCATTAAGGGGGGGAACACAGATACGCAGTATTTT.

The chain has TRBV5-1 and TRBJ1-1; 9 bases line up with TRBD1. V shed 3 bases and J 11 bases; nucleotides not matched to a gene: 2. The V gene's germline CDR1 is SGHRS and CDR2 YFSETQ. This CDR3 is built from 11 residues. The CDR3 DNA follows: TGCGCCAGCAGCTCCGGACAGGGGGCTTTCTTT. Protein sequence: CASSSGQGAFF.

The gene calls are TRBV5-5 and TRBJ2-7, with a possible D match to TRBD1 (6 bases). The CDR3 consists of 17 residues. The germline V gene encodes CDR1 SGHKS and CDR2 YYEKEE (reference sequence). The V and J ends lost 0 bases and 2 bases respectively, with 18 bases between them. Here the CDR3 reads CASSLVDRAGDPYEQYF. The CDR3 DNA sequence: TGTGCCAGCAGCTTGGTGGATCGGGCAGGGGATCCCTACGAGCAGTACTTC.